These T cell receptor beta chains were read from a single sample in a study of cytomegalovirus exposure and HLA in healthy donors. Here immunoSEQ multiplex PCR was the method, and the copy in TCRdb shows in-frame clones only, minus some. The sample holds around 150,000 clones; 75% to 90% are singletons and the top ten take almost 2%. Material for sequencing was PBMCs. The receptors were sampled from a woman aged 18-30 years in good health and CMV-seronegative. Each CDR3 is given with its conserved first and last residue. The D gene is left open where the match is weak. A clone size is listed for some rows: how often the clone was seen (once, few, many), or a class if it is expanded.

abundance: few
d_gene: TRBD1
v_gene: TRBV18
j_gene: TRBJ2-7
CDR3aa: CASSPDRAEQYF
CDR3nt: TGTGCCAGCTCACCAGACAGGGCCGAGCAGTACTTC

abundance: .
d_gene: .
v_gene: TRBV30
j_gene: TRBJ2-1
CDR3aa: CAWSEPRNEQFF
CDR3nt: TGTGCCTGGAGTGAGCCCAGGAATGAGCAGTTCTTC

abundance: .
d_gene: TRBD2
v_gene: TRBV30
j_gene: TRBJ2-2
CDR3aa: CAWCPGAGGFTGELFF
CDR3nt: TGTGCCTGGTGCCCGGGGGCGGGGGGTTTCACCGGGGAGCTGTTTTTT

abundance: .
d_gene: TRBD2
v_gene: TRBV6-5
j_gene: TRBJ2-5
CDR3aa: CASSYSSGDGETQYF
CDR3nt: TGTGCCAGCAGTTACTCGAGCGGGGACGGGGAGACCCAGTACTTC

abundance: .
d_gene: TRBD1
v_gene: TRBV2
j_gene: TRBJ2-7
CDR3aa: CASSGTGYYEQYF
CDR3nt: TGTGCCAGCAGTGGGACAGGGTACTACGAGCAGTACTTC

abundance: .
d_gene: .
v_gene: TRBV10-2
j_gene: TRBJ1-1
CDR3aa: CASSPQQGLLSNTEAFF
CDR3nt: TGCGCCAGCAGTCCCCAGCAGGGTTTACTTTCGAACACTGAAGCTTTCTTT

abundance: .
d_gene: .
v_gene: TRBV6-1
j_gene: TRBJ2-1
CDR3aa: CASSEGSSDEQFF
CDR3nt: TGTGCCAGCAGTGAAGGCTCGAGCGATGAGCAGTTCTTC

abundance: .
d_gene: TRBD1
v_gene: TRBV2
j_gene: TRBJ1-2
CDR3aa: CASSKTGAYGYTF
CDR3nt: TGTGCCAGCTCTAAAACAGGGGCCTATGGCTACACCTTC

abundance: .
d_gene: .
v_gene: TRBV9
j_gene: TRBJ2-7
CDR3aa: CASSAGVGYEQYF
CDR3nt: TGTGCCAGCAGCGCCGGAGTAGGCTACGAGCAGTACTTC

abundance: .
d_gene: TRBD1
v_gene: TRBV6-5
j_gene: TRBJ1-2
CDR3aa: CATLRDSPGQGYTF
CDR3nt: TGTGCCACGCTCCGGGACAGCCCCGGTCAGGGCTACACCTTC

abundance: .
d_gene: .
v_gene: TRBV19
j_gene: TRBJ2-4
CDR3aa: CASSIRPMKNIQYF
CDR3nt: TGTGCCAGTAGTATTCGTCCTATGAAAAACATTCAGTACTTC

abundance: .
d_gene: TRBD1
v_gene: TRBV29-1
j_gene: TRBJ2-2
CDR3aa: CSVELDRTFTGELFF
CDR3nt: TGCAGCGTTGAATTGGACAGGACGTTCACCGGGGAGCTGTTTTTT

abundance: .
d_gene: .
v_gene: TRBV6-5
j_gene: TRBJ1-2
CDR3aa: CASSPAGGGYGYTF
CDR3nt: TGTGCCAGCAGTCCAGCCGGCGGGGGCTATGGCTACACCTTC

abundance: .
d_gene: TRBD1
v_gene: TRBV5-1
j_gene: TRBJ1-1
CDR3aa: CASSSGTENTEAFF
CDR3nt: TGCGCCAGCAGCTCCGGGACAGAGAACACTGAAGCTTTCTTT

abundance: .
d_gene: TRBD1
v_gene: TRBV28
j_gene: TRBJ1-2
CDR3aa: CASSGTDNYGYTF
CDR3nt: TGTGCCAGCAGCGGGACAGATAACTATGGCTACACCTTC

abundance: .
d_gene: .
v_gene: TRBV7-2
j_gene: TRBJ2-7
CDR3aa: CASSLKAEIYEQYF
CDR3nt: TGTGCCAGCAGCTTAAAAGCGGAGATCTACGAGCAGTACTTC

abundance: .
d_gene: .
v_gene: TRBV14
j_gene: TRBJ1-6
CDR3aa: CASSLGTSNSPLHF
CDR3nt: TGTGCCAGCAGCCTGGGGACATCTAATTCACCCCTCCACTTT

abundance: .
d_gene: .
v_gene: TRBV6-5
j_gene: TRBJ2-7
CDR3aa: CASAGSTYEQYF
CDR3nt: TGTGCCAGCGCGGGCTCCACCTACGAGCAGTACTTC

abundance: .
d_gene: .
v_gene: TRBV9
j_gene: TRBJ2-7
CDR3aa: CASSVNEEVPSYEQYF
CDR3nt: TGTGCCAGCAGCGTGAATGAAGAGGTTCCGTCCTACGAGCAGTACTTC

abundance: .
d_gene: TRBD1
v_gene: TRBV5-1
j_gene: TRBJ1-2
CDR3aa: CASRGQGYGYTF
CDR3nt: TGCGCCAGCAGGGGACAGGGCTATGGCTACACCTTC

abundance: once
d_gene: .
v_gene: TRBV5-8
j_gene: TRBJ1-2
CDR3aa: CASIPSEGYTF
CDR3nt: TGTGCCAGCATTCCGTCGGAGGGCTACACCTTC

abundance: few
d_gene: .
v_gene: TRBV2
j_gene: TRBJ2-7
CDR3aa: CASSTSLVYEQYF
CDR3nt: TGTGCCAGCAGTACCTCCTTAGTGTACGAGCAGTACTTC

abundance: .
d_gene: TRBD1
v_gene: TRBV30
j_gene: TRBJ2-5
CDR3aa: CAWGQGTRTQYF
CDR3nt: TGTGCCTGGGGACAGGGCACTCGGACCCAGTACTTC

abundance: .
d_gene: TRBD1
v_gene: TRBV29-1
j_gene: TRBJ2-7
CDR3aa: CSYDRDDEQYF
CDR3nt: TGCAGCTATGACAGGGACGACGAGCAGTACTTC

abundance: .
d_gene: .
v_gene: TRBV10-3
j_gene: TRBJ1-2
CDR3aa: CAISESSGTTYGYTF
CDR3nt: TGTGCCATCAGTGAGTCTAGTGGGACAACCTATGGCTACACCTTC

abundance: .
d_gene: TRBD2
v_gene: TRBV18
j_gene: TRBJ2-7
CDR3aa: CASSPTAGGARREQYF
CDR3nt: TGTGCCAGCTCACCAACGGCGGGAGGGGCCCGGAGGGAGCAGTACTTC

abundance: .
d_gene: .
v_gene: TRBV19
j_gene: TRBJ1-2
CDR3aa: CASSVIGEIRYTF
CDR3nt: TGTGCCAGTAGTGTCATAGGAGAGATTCGCTACACCTTC

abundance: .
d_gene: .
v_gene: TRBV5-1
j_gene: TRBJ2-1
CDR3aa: CASSFTGFGDNEQFF
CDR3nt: TGCGCCAGCAGCTTTACAGGATTTGGGGATAATGAGCAGTTCTTC

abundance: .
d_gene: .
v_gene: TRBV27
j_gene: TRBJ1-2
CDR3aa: CASSDAGLVGYTF
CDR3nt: TGTGCCAGCAGCGACGCAGGGCTCGTTGGCTACACCTTC

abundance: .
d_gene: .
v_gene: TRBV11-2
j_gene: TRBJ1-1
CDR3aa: CASSLVDTEAFF
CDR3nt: TGTGCCAGCAGCTTAGTCGACACTGAAGCTTTCTTT

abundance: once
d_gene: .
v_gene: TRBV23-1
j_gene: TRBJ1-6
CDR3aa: CASSKFPNRPYNSPLHF
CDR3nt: TGCGCCAGCAGCAAATTCCCTAACAGGCCCTATAATTCACCCCTCCACTTT

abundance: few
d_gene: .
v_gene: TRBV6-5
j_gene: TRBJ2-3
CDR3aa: CASSSVRSTDTQYF
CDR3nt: TGTGCCAGCAGTTCTGTCAGAAGCACAGATACGCAGTATTTT

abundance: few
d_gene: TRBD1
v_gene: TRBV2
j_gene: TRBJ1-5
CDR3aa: CASRGHRGPGNQPQHF
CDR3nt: TGTGCCAGCAGGGGACACAGGGGTCCGGGCAATCAGCCCCAGCATTTT

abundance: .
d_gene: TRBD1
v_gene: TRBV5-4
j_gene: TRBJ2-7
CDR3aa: CASSYRDRSYEQYF
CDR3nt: TGTGCCAGCAGCTACCGGGACAGATCCTACGAGCAGTACTTC

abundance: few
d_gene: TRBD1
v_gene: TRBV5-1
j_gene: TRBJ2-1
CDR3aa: CASRQGAGEQFF
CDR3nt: TGCGCCAGCAGACAGGGGGCCGGTGAGCAGTTCTTC

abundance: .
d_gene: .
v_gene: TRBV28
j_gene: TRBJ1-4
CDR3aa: CASSLSQGLYEKLFF
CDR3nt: TGTGCCAGCAGTTTATCCCAGGGTCTTTATGAAAAACTGTTTTTT

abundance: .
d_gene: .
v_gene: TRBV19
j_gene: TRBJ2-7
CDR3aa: CASSIGGPNSPSTYEQYF
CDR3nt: TGTGCCAGTAGTATAGGCGGGCCTAATAGCCCCTCGACCTACGAGCAGTACTTC

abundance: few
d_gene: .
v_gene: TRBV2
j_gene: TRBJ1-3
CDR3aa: CASVTGHSGNTIYF
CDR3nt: TGTGCCAGCGTGACAGGTCACTCTGGAAACACCATATATTTT

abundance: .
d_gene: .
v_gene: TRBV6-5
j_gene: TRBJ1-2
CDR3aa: CASSYSVTEYYGYTF
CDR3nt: TGTGCCAGCAGTTACTCTGTGACTGAGTACTATGGCTACACCTTC

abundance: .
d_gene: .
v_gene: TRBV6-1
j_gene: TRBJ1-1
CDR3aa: CASSEAAGARTEAFF
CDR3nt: TGTGCCAGCAGTGAAGCAGCGGGGGCGCGGACTGAAGCTTTCTTT

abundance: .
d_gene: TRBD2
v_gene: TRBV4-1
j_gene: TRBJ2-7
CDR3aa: CASSLGGGGSYEQYF
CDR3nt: TGCGCCAGCAGCCTGGGAGGCGGGGGCTCCTACGAGCAGTACTTC

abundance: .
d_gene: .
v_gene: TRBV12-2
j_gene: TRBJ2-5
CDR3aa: CASRLPGTDQETQYF
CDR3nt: TGTGCAAGTCGCTTACCGGGGACAGACCAAGAGACCCAGTACTTC

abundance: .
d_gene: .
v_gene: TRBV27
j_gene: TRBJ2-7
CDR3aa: CASSLWGDPYEQYF
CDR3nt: TGTGCCAGCAGTTTATGGGGGGACCCCTACGAGCAGTACTTC

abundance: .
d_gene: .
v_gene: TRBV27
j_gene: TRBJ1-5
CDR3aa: CASSRGGYQPQHF
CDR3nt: TGTGCCAGCAGCCGGGGGGGTTATCAGCCCCAGCATTTT